This TCR beta chain was found in a study of T cell repertoires in cytomegalovirus infection. Trimming pared 4 bases from V and 9 bases from J, leaving 7 bases between. The CDR3 extends over 11 amino acids. From germline, CDR1 is MRHNA and CDR2 SNTAGT. Each CDR3 protein is one row after TCRdb ran MiXCR on the reads. This sample yields 380,000 or so distinct CDR3 sequences, of which about 35% are seen a single time; about 13% belongs to the top ten. On this clonotype itself: Its antigen is unidentified.

The V gene is TRBV6-4, the J gene TRBJ2-1; D unclear. The sequencing used cultured PBMCs, collected from culture after CMV antigen stimulation. The receptor was isolated from a human donor in good health (CMV status not recorded). Some clones in this sample may be carry-over from other donors' samples. The CDR3: CASSAGPEQFF. The CDR3 DNA sequence: TGTGCCAGCAGTGCCGGGCCTGAGCAGTTCTTC.